Shown below are 9 T cell receptor beta chains from a single sample sequenced in a study of CD8 T cells in ankylosing spondylitis. Study-wide findings and caveats: Ankylosing spondylitis blood seemed to carry a telltale TCR beta motif made of about 8 highly homologous variants.

The antigens of these receptors remain unknown. TCRdb reprocessed the 5' RACE reads via MiXCR and lists one record per CDR3 protein. The sample consists of fewer than 550,000 distinct CDR3 sequences, approximately 5.3% of them appearing once. Sequencing was done on a sample of blood, either unsorted or a sorted T cell fraction (not recorded which). The origin of the receptors is a male donor with ankylosing spondylitis.

In this sample, this clonotype turned up many times. The chain employs TRBV7-9 and TRBJ1-5; D is unclear. The CDR3 has 13 residues. Trimming left V 5 bases short and J 0 bases short, with 5 bases between. In germline, CDR1 is SEHNR, CDR2 FQNEAQ (reference sequence). The CDR3 DNA follows: TGTGCCAGCAGCCATTATAGCAATCAGCCCCAGCATTTT. Translation: CASSHYSNQPQHF. The full variable domain, completed using reference TRBV7-9 and TRBJ1-5, is DTGVSQNPRHKITKRGQNVTFRCDPISEHNRLYWYRQTLGQGPEFLTYFQNEAQLEKSRLLSDRFSAERPKGSFSTLEIQRTEQGDSAMYLCASSHYSNQPQHFGDGTRLSIL.

This clonotype has at least ten counts. The rearrangement links TRBV12-3 or TRBV12-4 to TRBJ1-2; D gene uncertain. Trimming left V 5 bases short and J 3 bases short, with 10 bases between. The CDR3 contains 13 residues. CDR3: CASSPTEDYGYTF. CDR3 bases: TGTGCCAGCAGTCCTACAGAGGACTATGGCTACACCTTC.

This clonotype came up many times. This chain links TRBV7-9 with TRBJ1-6; no reliable D call. Deletions cut 5 bases from V and 0 bases from J, with 11 bases between. The CDR3 consists of 16 residues. Germline V gene sequence: CDR1 SEHNR, CDR2 FQNEAQ (reference sequence). The CDR3 here is CASSPRRSSYNSPLHF. The CDR3 DNA is TGTGCCAGCAGCCCCCGCCGGAGCTCCTATAATTCACCCCTCCACTTT.

This clonotype showed up many times. J is TRBJ1-4 and V is TRBV4-2; D gene unclear. The CDR3 is made up of 16 amino acids. Germline CDR1 LGHNA, CDR2 YNFKEQ. V dropped 0 bases and J dropped 0 bases, with 8 bases sitting between them. The CDR3 sequence: CASSQDKIATNEKLFF. DNA of the CDR3: TGTGCCAGCAGCCAAGATAAGATTGCAACTAATGAAAAACTGTTTTTT.

This clonotype was recorded many times. The V and J genes are TRBV7-2 and TRBJ2-3; no clear D. Germline V gives CDR1 SGHTA, CDR2 FQGNSA. The CDR3 spans 15 residues. Trimming shortened V by 1 base and J by 2 bases, and 10 bases separated the two germline ends. The CDR3 bases are TGTGCCAGCAGCTTAGGCTGGGGAATCACAGATACGCAGTATTTT. Translation gives CASSLGWGITDTQYF.

The V and J genes are TRBV11-2 and TRBJ2-5, with a possible D match to TRBD2 (5 bases). The CDR3 is made up of 13 amino acids. In germline, CDR1 is SGHAT, CDR2 FQNNGV. Trimming shortened V by 5 bases and J by 5 bases, and 12 bases separated the two germline ends. The CDR3, as DNA: TGTGCCAGCAGCCGAGGGTCTTGGGAGACCCAGTACTTC. Protein: CASSRGSWETQYF.

In its sample, this clonotype was seen many times. J is TRBJ2-7 and V is TRBV2; possible D gene TRBD1, 6 bases. This CDR3 spans 12 amino acids. Trimming shortened V by 8 bases and J by 9 bases, and 17 bases separated the two germline ends. Germline lookup yields CDR1 SNHLY and CDR2 FYNNEI. CDR3 in amino acids: CASSTSGVWQYF. The CDR3 coding sequence is TGTGCCAGCTCTACTTCAGGGGTGTGGCAGTACTTC.

The table lists this clonotype with a few counts. The chain uses TRBV20-1 and TRBJ2-1; 7 bases agree with TRBD1. The CDR3 contains 13 residues. From germline, CDR1 is DFQATT and CDR2 SNEGSKA (reference sequence). J lost 6 bases, V lost 5 bases, and 7 bases had no gene match. The CDR3 loop reads CSAGRGQSNEQFF. The CDR3 region has the DNA TGCAGTGCTGGAAGGGGGCAAAGCAATGAGCAGTTCTTC.

This clonotype was seen many times. J is TRBJ1-2 and V is TRBV4-1; D is unclear. CDR3 length: 13 amino acids. Trimming took off 0 bases at V and 4 bases at J, with 6 bases between the two ends. The germline V gene encodes CDR1 MGHRA and CDR2 YSYEKL. Written as DNA, the CDR3 is TGCGCCAGCAGCCAAGATACCTTCTATGGCTACACCTTC. This translates into CASSQDTFYGYTF.